The 31 T cell receptor beta chains reported below all come from one sample, sequenced in a study of cytomegalovirus exposure and HLA in healthy donors. The PCR made use of 60 Vbeta and 13 Jbeta primers. Assay: immunoSEQ multiplex PCR; the TCRdb copy retains only in-frame clones and omits some. Its listing shows fewer than 200,000 clones. The sample comprised PBMCs. The receptor set was obtained from a man aged 25-40 years in good health and CMV-seronegative.

This sequence joins TRBV6-5 and TRBJ2-3; 7 nucleotides line up with TRBD1. CDR1 is MNHEY, CDR2 SVGAGI, per germline. J was trimmed by 0 bases and V by 6 bases; bases with no gene match: 6. The CDR3 length is 15 residues. The CDR3 sequence: CASSPGQPSTDTQYF. In DNA form, the CDR3 reads TGTGCCAGCAGCCCGGGACAGCCCAGCACAGATACGCAGTATTTT.

V gene TRBV27 combines with J gene TRBJ2-6; tentative D call: TRBD2 (5 bases). The CDR3 contains 18 residues. Germline CDR1 is MNHEY and CDR2 is SMNVEV (reference sequence). Between the trimmed V and J ends, which lost 3 bases and 0 bases, there was a span of 15 bases. The CDR3 sequence: CASSLRGLENSGANVLTF. The CDR3 DNA reads as TGTGCCAGCAGTTTGAGAGGGCTAGAAAACTCTGGGGCCAACGTCCTGACTTTC. The entire variable domain, with the rest obtained from reference TRBV27 and TRBJ2-6, is as follows: EAQVTQNPRYLITVTGKKLTVTCSQNMNHEYMSWYRQDPGLGLRQIYYSMNVEVTDKGDVPEGYKVSRKEKRNFPLILESPSPNQTSLYFCASSLRGLENSGANVLTFGAGSRLTVL.

V usage is TRBV4-1 and J usage is TRBJ2-1; TRBD2 aligns across 7 bases. CDR1 is MGHRA, CDR2 YSYEKL, per germline. CDR3 size: 16 residues. The junction had 6 bases not matched to a gene; V was cut back by 0 bases and J by 4 bases. The CDR3 region has the DNA TGCGCCAGCAGCCAAGATCAGGAGCGGGGTTACAATGAGCAGTTCTTC. Translation: CASSQDQERGYNEQFF.

The rearrangement links TRBV7-2 to TRBJ1-2; D is perhaps TRBD1 (6 bases). This CDR3 contains 16 residues. The V gene lost 5 bases and the J gene lost 8 bases, with 24 bases spanning the gap. CDR1 is SGHTA and CDR2 is FQGNSA in the germline V gene. The CDR3 DNA reads TGTGCCAGCAGCCACAGCCTAACGCAGGGGTCAGAGGGCTACACCTTC. This translates into CASSHSLTQGSEGYTF.

The chain carries TRBV7-9 and TRBJ2-1, with D possibly matching TRBD1 (6 bases). V lost 1 base to trimming and J lost 5 bases, with 12 bases between them. The CDR3 has 15 amino acids. Germline CDR1 reads SEHNR; CDR2 reads FQNEAQ (reference sequence). CDR3 protein: CASSLGQGPNNEQFF. As DNA, the CDR3 is TGTGCCAGCAGCTTAGGGCAGGGGCCCAACAATGAGCAGTTCTTC.

The V and J genes are TRBV7-9 and TRBJ2-3, with unresolved D. The CDR3 is made up of 11 amino acids. Germline CDR1 and CDR2: SEHNR and FQNEAQ (reference sequence). Trimming removed 5 bases from V and 2 bases from J, with 2 bases in between. This chain's CDR3 is CASSLTDTQYF. For the CDR3, the DNA is TGTGCCAGCAGCCTCACAGATACGCAGTATTTT.

This chain connects TRBV5-1 to TRBJ1-1, with D unresolved. V lost 8 bases and J 0 bases, leaving 11 bases between the germline ends. Germline V gives CDR1 SGHRS, CDR2 YFSETQ. CDR3 size: 13 residues. CDR3 nucleotides: TGCGCCAGACCATGGGAGGTGAACACTGAAGCTTTCTTT. Protein: CARPWEVNTEAFF.

The rearrangement uses TRBV5-1 and TRBJ2-7; 7 bases map to TRBD2. The ends lost 6 bases at V and 0 bases at J; junction bases unmatched: 12. This CDR3 is 16 amino acids long. The V gene's germline CDR1 is SGHRS and CDR2 YFSETQ. The CDR3 DNA reads TGCGCCAGCACCAACTGGCTGACGGGAGGCTCCTACGAGCAGTACTTC. Encoded protein: CASTNWLTGGSYEQYF.

CDR3: CATSRDMRGQLNYEQYF. The DNA of the CDR3 is TGTGCCACCAGCAGAGATATGAGGGGACAGCTAAACTACGAGCAGTACTTC. The chain has TRBV15 and TRBJ2-7; TRBD1 aligns across 7 bases. Trimming removed 0 bases from V and 3 bases from J; junction bases left unmatched: 11. Germline V CDR1 and CDR2: LNHNV, YYDKDF (reference sequence). This CDR3 spans 17 amino acids.

The chain joins TRBV30 to TRBJ2-7, with a possible D match to TRBD2 (6 bases). The CDR3 runs 13 residues. The V end lost 0 bases, the J end lost 6 bases, and 12 bases lay between the germline ends. Germline CDR1 is GTSNPN and CDR2 is SVGIG (reference sequence). CDR3 protein: CAWSVSGSTEQYF. The CDR3 DNA sequence: TGTGCCTGGAGTGTTAGCGGATCCACCGAGCAGTACTTC.

The chain is built from TRBV7-8 and TRBJ2-7, with D possibly TRBD2 on 5 matching bases. CDR3 size: 13 residues. Germline V gives CDR1 SGHVS, CDR2 FQNEAQ. Trimming left V 0 bases short and J 5 bases short, with 8 bases between. In DNA form, the CDR3 reads TGTGCCAGCAGCTTAGCTAGCGTGAACGAGCAGTACTTC. This translates into CASSLASVNEQYF.

CDR3 in DNA: TGCGCCAGTAGAGATGCCGGGTCCCCAAACTATGGCTACACCTTC. Amino acid sequence: CASRDAGSPNYGYTF. The V and J genes are TRBV5-1 and TRBJ1-2; no firm D call. The CDR3 sequence is 15 residues long. Trimming left V 8 bases short and J 2 bases short, with 19 bases between. Germline V gives CDR1 SGHRS, CDR2 YFSETQ.

CDR3 nucleotides: TGCGCCAGCAGCTCCCCAAGCGGGCTCAGCTCCTACGAGCAGTACTTC. Its translation is CASSSPSGLSSYEQYF. The genes are TRBV5-1 and TRBJ2-7; tentatively, D is TRBD2 (6 bases). The germline gives CDR1 SGHRS, CDR2 YFSETQ. This CDR3 is built from 16 residues. Deletions cut 3 bases from V and 0 bases from J, with 16 bases between.

The rearrangement uses TRBV5-1 and TRBJ2-7; D is unresolved. The V end was cut by 0 bases, the J end by 0 bases, with 10 bases between. Germline lookup yields CDR1 SGHRS and CDR2 YFSETQ. The CDR3 extends over 15 amino acids. CDR3 in DNA: TGCGCCAGCAGCTTGGGAGTTTTTAGCTCCTACGAGCAGTACTTC. It yields the protein CASSLGVFSSYEQYF.

As for this clone: A junction end diverges from the germline sequence, so it may reflect a read error. The genes are TRBV5-1 and TRBJ2-5; 8 bases align to TRBD1. Per the germline V gene, CDR1 is SGHRS and CDR2 is YFSETQ. The CDR3 spans 15 residues. In nucleotides, the CDR3 is TGCGCCAGCAGCTTGGCCGCAGGGGGCGAAGAGGCCCAGTACTTC. Protein product: CASSLAAGGEEAQYF. The full variable domain, completed using reference TRBV5-1 and TRBJ2-5, is KAGVTQTPRYLIKTRGQQVTLSCSPISGHRSVSWYQQTPGQGLQFLFEYFSETQRNKGNFPGRFSGRQFSNSRSEMNVSTLELGDSALYLCASSLAAGGEEAQYFGPGTRLLVL.

This chain uses TRBV4-1 with TRBJ1-4; TRBD1 matches at 7 bases. Germline CDR1 reads MGHRA; CDR2 reads YSYEKL. The CDR3 covers 14 residues. Trimming took 8 bases from V and 8 from J; bases not matched to a gene: 11. The CDR3 nucleotides read TGCGCCAGCCGTTTGACAGGGTCGGAAGAAAAACTGTTTTTT. Protein product: CASRLTGSEEKLFF.

V and J are TRBV27 and TRBJ1-4; 8 bases agree with TRBD1. This CDR3 has 15 residues. Trimming removed 6 bases from V and 8 bases from J; junction bases left unmatched: 11. Germline loops: CDR1 MNHEY, CDR2 SMNVEV (reference sequence). The CDR3 region is CASSPWTGIIEKLFF. The CDR3 DNA follows: TGTGCCAGCAGCCCGTGGACAGGGATAATCGAAAAACTGTTTTTT.

The chain links TRBV20-1 to TRBJ1-1, with a weak D call TRBD1 (6 bases). The CDR3 is made up of 10 amino acids. CDR1 is DFQATT, CDR2 SNEGSKA, per germline (reference sequence). Trimming left V 7 bases short and J 8 bases short, with 11 bases between. CDR3 loop: CSVEDREAFF. The CDR3 DNA sequence: TGCAGTGTCGAAGACAGGGAAGCTTTCTTT.

This chain connects TRBV5-6 to TRBJ1-2, with 8 bases aligning to TRBD1. Per the germline V gene, CDR1 is SGHDT and CDR2 is YYEEEE. V lost 0 bases and J lost 4; bases outside the gene matches: 2. CDR3 size: 14 residues. CDR3 sequence reads: CASSLGQGIYGYTF. The DNA for the CDR3 is TGTGCCAGCAGCTTGGGACAGGGGATCTATGGCTACACCTTC.

The CDR3 DNA is TGTGCCAGCAGGAGAACTAGCGGGAGGGGGAATGAGCAGTTCTTC. Its protein is CASRRTSGRGNEQFF. The rearrangement uses TRBV6-5 and TRBJ2-1, with 13 nucleotides matching TRBD2. The CDR3 extends over 15 amino acids. The trim removed 6 bases at V and 7 bases at J, leaving 6 bases unmatched. Germline CDR1 and CDR2: MNHEY and SVGAGI.

J is TRBJ2-2 and V is TRBV7-6, with a possible D match to TRBD1 (6 bases). The length of the CDR3 is 16 residues. Germline V lookup: CDR1 SGHVS, CDR2 FNYEAQ. Trimming removed 2 bases at V and 3 bases at J, with 13 bases between. This CDR3 is CASSLRGRGDTGELFF. DNA for the CDR3: TGTGCCAGCAGCTTACGGGGCAGGGGTGACACCGGGGAGCTGTTTTTT. The whole variable domain, remainder taken from reference TRBV7-6 and TRBJ2-2, is GAGVSQSPRYKVTKRGQDVALRCDPISGHVSLYWYRQALGQGPEFLTYFNYEAQQDKSGLPNDRFSAERPEGSISTLTIQRTEQRDSAMYRCASSLRGRGDTGELFFGEGSRLTVL.

The rearrangement uses TRBV6-5 and TRBJ2-7, with 7 bases that match TRBD2. Losses at the gene ends were 0 bases for V and 1 base for J; bases not matched to a gene: 6. The CDR3 has 16 residues. Germline CDR1 MNHEY, CDR2 SVGAGI. This CDR3 is CASSYSAGEGSYEQYF. The CDR3 DNA reads TGTGCCAGCAGTTACTCGGCGGGAGAAGGTTCCTACGAGCAGTACTTC.

The V gene is TRBV27, the J gene TRBJ2-1; maybe TRBD2 (6 bases). CDR3 length equals 13 residues. V shed 3 bases and J shed 8 bases, with 11 bases lying between them. Germline V gene sequence: CDR1 MNHEY, CDR2 SMNVEV (reference sequence). CDR3 coding DNA: TGTGCCAGCAGTTTTTCGCGGGATTATGAGCAGTTCTTC. It yields the protein CASSFSRDYEQFF.

The rearrangement joins TRBV18 to TRBJ1-2; D unresolved. The CDR3 length is 11 residues. Germline loops: CDR1 KGHSH, CDR2 LQKENI. Trimming cost V 3 bases and J 8 bases, with 7 bases left between them. This CDR3 is CASSPGVGYTF. The CDR3 DNA reads as TGTGCCAGCTCACCCGGGGTCGGCTACACCTTC.

The chain couples TRBV6-5 to TRBJ2-5; D is possibly TRBD1 (6 bases). The DNA end lines up better with TRBJ2-7; the J call may be wrong. This CDR3 spans 13 amino acids. The germline V gene encodes CDR1 MNHEY and CDR2 SVGAGI. The CDR3 sequence: CASSRDISYEQYF. The DNA of the CDR3 is TGTGCCAGCAGTAGGGACATCTCCTACGAGCAGTACTTC.

The rearrangement uses TRBV21-1 and TRBJ2-7; the table's D call of TRBD2 was not tested on the DNA. TRBV21-1 is given as a pseudogene. There are 15 residues in the CDR3. CDR3 residues: CASSKATSGSHEQYF. Written as DNA, the CDR3 is TGTGCCAGCAGCAAAGCAACTAGCGGGAGCCACGAGCAGTACTTC.

The gene calls are TRBV6-5 and TRBJ2-5; 9 positions match TRBD2. The J call may not be correct, given that the DNA end is closer to TRBJ2-7. Germline V CDR1 and CDR2: MNHEY, SVGAGI. The CDR3 is made up of 16 amino acids. The CDR3 DNA reads TGTGCCAGCAGTTACTCGAGTGCGGGAGGGCCCCACGAGCAGTACTTC. This codes for CASSYSSAGGPHEQYF.

Here the CDR3 reads CAWSVPEGYTF. CDR3 sequence (DNA): TGTGCCTGGAGTGTTCCTGAGGGCTACACCTTC. The rearrangement joins TRBV30 to TRBJ1-2, with D hard to call. Trimming removed 0 bases at V and 8 bases at J, with 7 bases between. There are 11 residues in the CDR3. The V gene's germline CDR1 is GTSNPN and CDR2 SVGIG (reference sequence).

The chain recombines TRBV7-6 with TRBJ2-7; 11 bases are shared with TRBD2. The trim removed 3 bases at V and 1 base at J, leaving 5 bases unmatched. CDR1 is SGHVS and CDR2 is FNYEAQ in the germline V gene. The CDR3 spans 16 residues. The CDR3 nucleotides are TGTGCCAGCAGCTTGGCCGGGACTAGCGGATCCTACGAGCAGTACTTC. It translates to CASSLAGTSGSYEQYF.

The V call is TRBV5-1, the J call TRBJ2-7, with 7 bases identical to TRBD1. The length of the CDR3 is 15 residues. J lost 7 bases, V lost 4 bases, and 14 bases had no gene match. Germline V gives CDR1 SGHRS, CDR2 YFSETQ. The CDR3 is CASSPIGQAQREQYF. CDR3 bases: TGCGCCAGCAGCCCCATAGGACAGGCTCAGAGGGAGCAGTACTTC.

The chain combines TRBV18 with TRBJ2-2, with 9 positions matching TRBD1. The CDR3 length is 16 residues. V shed 0 bases and J 6 bases; nucleotides not matched to a gene: 5. CDR1 is KGHSH and CDR2 is LQKENI in the germline V gene. CDR3 loop: CASSPPRTGVSGELFF. Here the CDR3 DNA reads TGTGCCAGCTCACCACCGAGGACAGGGGTTTCCGGGGAGCTGTTTTTT.